This record covers a single TCR beta chain. The data originate from a study of blood T cell repertoires in COVID-19. About the research overall: The study drew acute and convalescent COVID-19 samples from the United States, Italy and Spain.

As originally analysed: Amplified reference gene primers provided the basis for estimating nucleated cell counts. Generated by immunoSEQ multiplex PCR, the TCRdb table keeps only in-frame clones and is missing some. The DNA was the basis for D and trimming; V, J and clone size are from that table. The table records 95,000 to 150,000 clones, about 79% of them present only once. CDR1 and CDR2 (germline): LNHDA, SQIVND (reference sequence). The CDR3 extends over 15 amino acids. V lost 6 bases and J lost 0, with 9 bases in between. The chain links TRBV19 to TRBJ1-6; unclear D gene. The receptor was isolated from a woman aged 70 to 79 with acute or convalescent COVID-19. The sample comprised peripheral blood. The CDR3 DNA sequence: TGTGCCAGTAGGTCCCCGAGCTCCTATAATTCACCCCTCCACTTT. This codes for CASRSPSSYNSPLHF.